A single sample is the source of the 14 T cell receptor beta chains below, sequenced in a study of T cells in localized non-small cell lung cancer. The table came from immunoSEQ multiplex PCR; TCRdb's copy has only in-frame clones and leaves some out. The table records approximately 13,000 clones, 85% of them present only once. This sample comprised peripheral blood, obtained before any cancer treatment. The receptors originated from a male donor older than 55 with stage I lung adenocarcinoma.

This clone occurred once. This chain links TRBV6-5 with TRBJ2-7; D may be TRBD1 (6 bases). The V end was cut by 6 bases, the J end by 2 bases, with 11 bases between. The CDR3 has 13 residues. In germline, CDR1 is MNHEY, CDR2 SVGAGI. DNA for the CDR3: TGTGCCAGCAGCTGGGGGCCGACCTACGAGCAGTACTTC. Amino acids: CASSWGPTYEQYF.

This clone has only one observation. The gene calls are TRBV6-6 and TRBJ1-5; D perhaps matches TRBD1 (6 bases). The germline gives CDR1 MNHNY, CDR2 SVGAGI (reference sequence). The CDR3 covers 14 residues. The V and J ends lost 7 bases and 4 bases respectively, with 14 bases between them. The CDR3 sequence: CASTSTGRNQPQHF. CDR3 nucleotides: TGTGCCAGCACCTCGACAGGCCGTAATCAGCCCCAGCATTTT.

This chain links TRBV7-3 with TRBJ2-7; 11 bases are shared with TRBD1. With V trimmed by 5 bases and J by 6 bases, 6 bases remained unmatched. This CDR3 has 14 amino acids. The germline V gene encodes CDR1 SGHTA and CDR2 FQGTGA. The CDR3 protein is CASSPSGQGGEQYF. The DNA of the CDR3 is TGTGCCAGCAGCCCATCGGGACAGGGGGGCGAGCAGTACTTC. Full variable domain (outside the CDR3, taken from reference TRBV7-3 and TRBJ2-7): GAGVSQTPSNKVTEKGKYVELRCDPISGHTALYWYRQSLGQGPEFLIYFQGTGAADDSGLPNDRFFAVRPEGSVSTLKIQRTERGDSAVYLCASSPSGQGGEQYFGPGTRLTVT.

This clone has only one observation. J is TRBJ2-1 and V is TRBV2; D unresolved. Germline CDR1 and CDR2: SNHLY and FYNNEI. There are 15 residues in the CDR3. Trimming left V 5 bases short and J 0 bases short, with 11 bases between. CDR3 nucleotides: TGTGCCAGCAGTCCAGACCTAAGCTCCTACAATGAGCAGTTCTTC. This translates into CASSPDLSSYNEQFF. The full variable domain, with the rest looked up from reference TRBV2 and TRBJ2-1, is EPEVTQTPSHQVTQMGQEVILRCVPISNHLYFYWYRQILGQKVEFLVSFYNNEISEKSEIFDDQFSVERPDGSNFTLKIRSTKLEDSAMYFCASSPDLSSYNEQFFGPGTRLTVL.

This clone was counted only a few times. This chain links TRBV11-3 with TRBJ2-1; 11 bases line up with TRBD2. Trimming cost V 4 bases and J 7 bases; bases outside gene matches: 6. CDR3 length: 15 residues. In germline, CDR1 is SGHNT, CDR2 YENEEA. The CDR3 protein is CASSYLAGGTNEQFF. The CDR3 DNA sequence: TGTGCCAGCAGCTACCTAGCGGGGGGCACTAATGAGCAGTTCTTC.

This sequence joins TRBV5-1 and TRBJ2-7; weak D call: TRBD2 (5 bases). The V and J ends lost 0 bases and 3 bases respectively, with 10 bases between them. This CDR3 has 14 residues. The germline CDR1 and CDR2 sequences are SGHRS and YFSETQ. CDR3 sequence reads: CASSLEADLYEQYF. In nucleotides, the CDR3 is TGCGCCAGCAGCTTGGAAGCGGATCTCTACGAGCAGTACTTC.

The V gene is TRBV7-3, the J gene TRBJ2-2, with a tentative D call TRBD2 (6 bases). The CDR3 is 13 residues long. The V gene lost 5 bases and the J gene lost 7 bases, with 11 bases spanning the gap. Per the germline V gene, CDR1 is SGHTA and CDR2 is FQGTGA. CDR3 bases: TGTGCCAGCAGCCCGGGGGAGGTCGGGGAGCTGTTTTTT. Encoded protein: CASSPGEVGELFF.

This clone appeared once. V usage is TRBV6-1 and J usage is TRBJ2-3; D may correspond to TRBD1 or TRBD2 (5 bases each). Trimming shortened V by 5 bases and J by 1 base, and 13 bases separated the two germline ends. CDR3 length: 15 amino acids. Per the germline V gene, CDR1 is MNHNS and CDR2 is SASEGT. The CDR3 sequence is CASSSPVGGTDTQYF. The CDR3 coding sequence is TGTGCCAGCAGTTCTCCGGTGGGGGGCACAGATACGCAGTATTTT.

The V call is TRBV7-9, the J call TRBJ1-1, with TRBD1 identical over 8 bases. V lost 2 bases and J lost 4; bases outside the gene matches: 9. From germline, CDR1 is SEHNR and CDR2 FQNEAQ (reference sequence). The CDR3 totals 16 residues. The CDR3 sequence: CASSLLGRGLVTEAFF. CDR3 bases: TGTGCCAGCAGCTTACTCGGCAGGGGGCTTGTCACTGAAGCTTTCTTT.

The rearrangement links TRBV7-2 to TRBJ1-5; D remains ambiguous. Trimming took off 3 bases at V and 5 bases at J, with 8 bases between the two ends. The CDR3 loop spans 13 amino acids. CDR1 is SGHTA, CDR2 FQGNSA, per germline. This CDR3 is CASSLGRDQPQHF. The CDR3 nucleotides read TGTGCCAGCAGCTTGGGCCGGGATCAGCCCCAGCATTTT.

J is TRBJ2-2 and V is TRBV28; TRBD1 might be the D (6 bases). The CDR3 runs to 14 residues. V was cut by 4 bases and J by 3 bases, with 9 bases left in between. Germline CDR1 and CDR2: MDHEN and SYDVKM. The CDR3 coding sequence is TGTGCCAGCAGTTCCCCAGGGGACACCGGGGAGCTGTTTTTT. Residues: CASSSPGDTGELFF.

The chain combines TRBV6-5 with TRBJ1-2, with D tentatively TRBD1 (5 bases). Germline V gives CDR1 MNHEY, CDR2 SVGAGI. CDR3 length: 14 residues. Trimming pared 4 bases from V and 8 bases from J, leaving 17 bases between. DNA for the CDR3: TGTGCCAGCAGTTCCTCGACAGCTTTGACCGGCTACACCTTC. It is translated as CASSSSTALTGYTF.

This chain joins TRBV6-5 and TRBJ1-2; D is uncertain. Germline values: CDR1 MNHEY, CDR2 SVGAGI. This CDR3 comprises 12 residues. V was pared by 5 bases and J by 1 base, with 5 bases between. DNA of the CDR3: TGTGCCAGCAGTCAGGTTAACTATGGCTACACCTTC. It is translated as CASSQVNYGYTF.

The chain couples TRBV7-3 to TRBJ1-1; D is possibly TRBD1 (5 bases). The CDR3 has 14 residues. Germline-derived CDR1 and CDR2 are SGHTA and FQGTGA. The ends were cut back, 5 bases at V and 4 bases at J, with 14 bases in the middle. The CDR3 bases are TGTGCCAGCAGCGCCGACGGGGGGACCACTGAAGCTTTCTTT. This sequence encodes CASSADGGTTEAFF. Full variable domain (remainder filled in from reference TRBV7-3 and TRBJ1-1): GAGVSQTPSNKVTEKGKYVELRCDPISGHTALYWYRQSLGQGPEFLIYFQGTGAADDSGLPNDRFFAVRPEGSVSTLKIQRTERGDSAVYLCASSADGGTTEAFFGQGTRLTVV.